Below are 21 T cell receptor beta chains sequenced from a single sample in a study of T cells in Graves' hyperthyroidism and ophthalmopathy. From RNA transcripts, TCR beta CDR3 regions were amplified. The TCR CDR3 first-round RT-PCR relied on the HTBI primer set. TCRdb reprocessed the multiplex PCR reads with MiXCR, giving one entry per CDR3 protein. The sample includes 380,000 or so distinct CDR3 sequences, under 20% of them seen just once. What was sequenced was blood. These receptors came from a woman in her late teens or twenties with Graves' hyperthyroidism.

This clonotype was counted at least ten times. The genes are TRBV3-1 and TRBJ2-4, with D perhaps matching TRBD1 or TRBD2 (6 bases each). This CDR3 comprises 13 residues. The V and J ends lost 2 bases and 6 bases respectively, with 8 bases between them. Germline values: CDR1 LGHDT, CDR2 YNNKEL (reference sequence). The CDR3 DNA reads TGTGCCAGCAGCCAAACGGGGGCAAACATTCAGTACTTC. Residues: CASSQTGANIQYF.

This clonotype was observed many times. CDR3 DNA: TGTGCCAGCAGTGAAGCCGCTGGCACTGAAGCTTTCTTT. This gives the protein CASSEAAGTEAFF. V usage is TRBV6-1 and J usage is TRBJ1-1; no firm D call. This CDR3 has 13 residues. V dropped 0 bases and J dropped 4 bases, with 6 bases sitting between them. Germline V gene data show CDR1 as MNHNS and CDR2 as SASEGT.

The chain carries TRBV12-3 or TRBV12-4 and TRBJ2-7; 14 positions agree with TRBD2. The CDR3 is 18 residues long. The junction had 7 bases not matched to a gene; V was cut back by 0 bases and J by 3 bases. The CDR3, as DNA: TGTGCCAGCAGTTTAGCGCTCCCGACTAGCGGGAGGGGCTACGAGCAGTACTTC. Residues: CASSLALPTSGRGYEQYF.

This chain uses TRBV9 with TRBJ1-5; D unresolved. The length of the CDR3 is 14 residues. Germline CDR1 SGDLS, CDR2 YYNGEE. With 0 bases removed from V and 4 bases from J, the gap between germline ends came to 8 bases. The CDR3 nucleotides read TGTGCCAGCAGCGTAGGGCAGGTTAATCAGCCCCAGCATTTT. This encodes CASSVGQVNQPQHF.

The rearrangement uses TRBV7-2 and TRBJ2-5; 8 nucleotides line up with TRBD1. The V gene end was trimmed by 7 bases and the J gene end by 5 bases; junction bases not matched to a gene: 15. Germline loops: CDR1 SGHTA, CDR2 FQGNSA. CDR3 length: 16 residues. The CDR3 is CASTLRRTGPGETQYF. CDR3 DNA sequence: TGTGCCAGCACCCTAAGACGGACAGGGCCCGGGGAGACCCAGTACTTC.

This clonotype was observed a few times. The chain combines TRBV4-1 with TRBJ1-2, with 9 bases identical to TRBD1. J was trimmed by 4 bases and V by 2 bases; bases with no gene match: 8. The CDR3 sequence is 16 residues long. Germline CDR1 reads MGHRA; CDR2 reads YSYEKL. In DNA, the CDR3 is TGCGCCAGCAGCCAAACCCCGGGACAGGGTGGCTATGGCTACACCTTC. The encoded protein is CASSQTPGQGGYGYTF.

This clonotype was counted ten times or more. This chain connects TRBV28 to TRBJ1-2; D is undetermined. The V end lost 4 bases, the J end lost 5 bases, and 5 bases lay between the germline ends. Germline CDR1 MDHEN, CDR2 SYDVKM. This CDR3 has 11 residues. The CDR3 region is CASSWSYGYTF. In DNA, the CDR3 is TGTGCCAGCAGTTGGTCTTATGGCTACACCTTC.

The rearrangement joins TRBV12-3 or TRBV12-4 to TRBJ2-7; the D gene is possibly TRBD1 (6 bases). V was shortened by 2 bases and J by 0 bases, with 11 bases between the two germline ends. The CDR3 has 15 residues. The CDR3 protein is CASSLSIGGSYEQYF. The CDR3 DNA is TGTGCCAGCAGTTTAAGTATAGGGGGCTCCTACGAGCAGTACTTC.

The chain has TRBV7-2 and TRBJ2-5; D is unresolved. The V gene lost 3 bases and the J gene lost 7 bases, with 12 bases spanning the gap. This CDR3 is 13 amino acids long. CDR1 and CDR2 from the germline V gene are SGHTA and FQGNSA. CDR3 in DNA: TGTGCCAGCAGCTTGGTTACCGTAGGGACCCAGTACTTC. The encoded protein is CASSLVTVGTQYF.

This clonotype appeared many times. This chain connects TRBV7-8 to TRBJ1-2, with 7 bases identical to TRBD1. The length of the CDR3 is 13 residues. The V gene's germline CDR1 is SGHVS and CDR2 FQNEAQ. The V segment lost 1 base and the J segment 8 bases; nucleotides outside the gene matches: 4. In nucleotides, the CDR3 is TGTGCCAGCAGCTTAGGCAGGGACAGCGGCTACACCTTC. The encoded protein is CASSLGRDSGYTF. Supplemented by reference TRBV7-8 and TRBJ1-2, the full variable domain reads GAGVSQSPRYKVAKRGQDVALRCDPISGHVSLFWYQQALGQGPEFLTYFQNEAQLDKSGLPSDRFFAERPEGSVSTLKIQRTQQEDSAVYLCASSLGRDSGYTFGSGTRLTVV.

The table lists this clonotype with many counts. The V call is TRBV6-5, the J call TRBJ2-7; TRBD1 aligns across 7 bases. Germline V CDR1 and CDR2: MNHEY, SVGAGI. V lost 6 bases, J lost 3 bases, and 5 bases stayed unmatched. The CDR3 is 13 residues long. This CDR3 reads CASRQTGLYEQYF. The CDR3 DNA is TGTGCCAGCAGGCAGACAGGGCTCTACGAGCAGTACTTC.

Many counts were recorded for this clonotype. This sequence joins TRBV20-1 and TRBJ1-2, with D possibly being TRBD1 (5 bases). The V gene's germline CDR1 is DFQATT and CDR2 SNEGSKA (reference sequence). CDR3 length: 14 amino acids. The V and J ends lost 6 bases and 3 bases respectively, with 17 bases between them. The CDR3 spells CSATPSGGYYGYTF. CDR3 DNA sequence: TGCAGTGCCACCCCTTCGGGGGGGTACTATGGCTACACCTTC.

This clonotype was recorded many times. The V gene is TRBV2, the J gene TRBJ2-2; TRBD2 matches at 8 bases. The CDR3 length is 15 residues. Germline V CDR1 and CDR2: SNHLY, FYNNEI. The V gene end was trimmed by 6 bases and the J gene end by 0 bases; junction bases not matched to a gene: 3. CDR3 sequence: CASRGTSTNTGELFF. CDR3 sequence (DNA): TGTGCCAGCAGGGGGACTAGTACGAACACCGGGGAGCTGTTTTTT.

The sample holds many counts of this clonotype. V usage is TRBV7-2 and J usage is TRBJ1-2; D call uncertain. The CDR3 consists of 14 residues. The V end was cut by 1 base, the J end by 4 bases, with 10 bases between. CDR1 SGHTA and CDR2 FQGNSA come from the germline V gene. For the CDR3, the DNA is TGTGCCAGCAGCTTAGGGTGGCAGACCTATGGCTACACCTTC. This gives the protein CASSLGWQTYGYTF. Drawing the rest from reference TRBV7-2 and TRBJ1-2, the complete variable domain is GAGVSQSPSNKVTEKGKDVELRCDPISGHTALYWYRQSLGQGLEFLIYFQGNSAPDKSGLPSDRFSAERTGGSVSTLTIQRTQQEDSAVYLCASSLGWQTYGYTFGSGTRLTVV.

The CDR3 DNA sequence: TGTGCCAGCAGTGACCAGACAGGGGGCACTCAGCCCCAGCATTTT. This sequence encodes CASSDQTGGTQPQHF. The rearrangement links TRBV6-1 to TRBJ1-5; 10 positions match TRBD1. The junction had 5 bases not matched to a gene; V was cut back by 3 bases and J by 6 bases. The CDR3 is 15 amino acids. Germline loops: CDR1 MNHNS, CDR2 SASEGT.

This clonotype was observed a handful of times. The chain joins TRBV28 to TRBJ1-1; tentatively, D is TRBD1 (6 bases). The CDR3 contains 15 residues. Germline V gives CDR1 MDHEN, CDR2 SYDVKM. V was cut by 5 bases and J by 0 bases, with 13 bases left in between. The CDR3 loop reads CASSPDRMVNTEAFF. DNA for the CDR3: TGTGCCAGCAGTCCCGACAGGATGGTGAACACTGAAGCTTTCTTT.

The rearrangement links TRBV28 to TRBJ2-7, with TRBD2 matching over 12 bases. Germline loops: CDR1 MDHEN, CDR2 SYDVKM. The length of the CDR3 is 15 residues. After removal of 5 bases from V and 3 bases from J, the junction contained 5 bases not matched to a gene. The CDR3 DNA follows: TGTGCCAGCAGTACCTGGACTAGCGGGAACTACGAGCAGTACTTC. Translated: CASSTWTSGNYEQYF.

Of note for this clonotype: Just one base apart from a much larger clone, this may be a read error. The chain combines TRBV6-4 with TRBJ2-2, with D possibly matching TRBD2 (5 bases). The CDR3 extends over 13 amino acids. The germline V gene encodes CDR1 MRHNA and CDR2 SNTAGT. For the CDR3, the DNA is TGTGCCAGCAGTGACTCGGGGAACGGGGAGCTGTGTTTT. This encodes CASSDSGNGELCF.

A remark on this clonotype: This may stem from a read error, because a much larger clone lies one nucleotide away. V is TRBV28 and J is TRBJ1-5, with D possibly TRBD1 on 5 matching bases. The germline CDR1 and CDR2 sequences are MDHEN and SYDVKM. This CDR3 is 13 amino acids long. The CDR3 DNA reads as TGTGCCAGCAGTTCATCAGGGAAACAGCCCCACCATTTT. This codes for CASSSSGKQPHHF. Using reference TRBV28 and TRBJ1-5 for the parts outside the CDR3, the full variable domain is DVKVTQSSRYLVKRTGEKVFLECVQDMDHENMFWYRQDPGLGLRLIYFSYDVKMKEKGDIPEGYSVSREKKERFSLILESASTNQTSMYLCASSSSGKQPHHFGDGTRLSIL.

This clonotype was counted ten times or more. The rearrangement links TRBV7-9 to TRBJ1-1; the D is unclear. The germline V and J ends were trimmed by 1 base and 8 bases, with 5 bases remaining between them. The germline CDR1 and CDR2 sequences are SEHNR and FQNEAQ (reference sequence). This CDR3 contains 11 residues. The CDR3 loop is CASSLETEAFF. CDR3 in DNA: TGTGCCAGCAGCTTAGAGACGGAAGCTTTCTTT.

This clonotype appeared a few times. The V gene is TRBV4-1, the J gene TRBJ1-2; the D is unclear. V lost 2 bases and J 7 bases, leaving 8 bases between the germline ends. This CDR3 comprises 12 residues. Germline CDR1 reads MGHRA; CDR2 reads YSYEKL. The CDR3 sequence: CASSQTGPGYTF. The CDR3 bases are TGCGCCAGCAGCCAAACCGGTCCTGGCTACACCTTC.